These 13 T cell receptor beta chains came from one sample sequenced in a study of cytomegalovirus exposure and HLA in healthy donors (TCRdb year 2017). Libraries were made using the immunoSEQ multiplex PCR assay. A mixture of 60 forward primers for TCR Vbeta segments and 13 reverse primers for TCR Jbeta segments was used in the multiplex PCR. TCRdb took over this immuneACCESS table, retaining in-frame rearrangements with V and J assigned. Such tables are incomplete; in checked studies, under half of the missing clones stem from an unresolved V gene, and the remainder is unexplained. This sample lists 150,000 or so clones; approximately 80% were detected once. The top ten hold about 0.77% of the sample. The sample taken for sequencing was PBMCs. The receptor set was obtained from a woman aged 18-35 years in good health and CMV-seronegative.

The chain carries TRBV30 and TRBJ1-5, with unresolved D. Deletions cut 1 base from V and 0 bases from J, with 4 bases between. Germline-derived CDR1 and CDR2 are GTSNPN and SVGIG (reference sequence). The CDR3 is 13 amino acids. CDR3 sequence (DNA): TGTGCCTGGAGTGATAGTAGCAATCAGCCCCAGCATTTT. Translation gives CAWSDSSNQPQHF. The entire variable domain, with the rest obtained from reference TRBV30 and TRBJ1-5, is as follows: SQTIHQWPATLVQPVGSPLSLECTVEGTSNPNLYWYRQAAGRGLQLLFYSVGIGQISSEVPQNLSASRPQDRQFILSSKKLLLSDSGFYLCAWSDSSNQPQHFGDGTRLSIL.

This clone was seen a single time. The chain uses TRBV5-4 and TRBJ2-1, with TRBD2 matching over 10 bases. The V gene's germline CDR1 is SGHNT and CDR2 YYREEE (reference sequence). J gave up 3 bases and V 9 bases, and 3 bases lay outside the gene matches. The CDR3 is 13 residues long. This CDR3 is CATGTSDYNEQFF. As DNA, the CDR3 is TGTGCCACCGGGACTAGCGACTACAATGAGCAGTTCTTC. Using reference TRBV5-4 and TRBJ2-1 for the parts outside the CDR3, the full variable domain is ETGVTQSPTHLIKTRGQQVTLRCSSQSGHNTVSWYQQALGQGPQFIFQYYREEENGRGNFPPRFSGLQFPNYSSELNVNALELDDSALYLCATGTSDYNEQFFGPGTRLTVL.

The chain joins TRBV5-1 to TRBJ2-3, with TRBD2 as a possible D gene (6 bases). The germline V gene has CDR1 SGHRS and CDR2 YFSETQ. This CDR3 contains 16 residues. Trimming left V 4 bases short and J 3 bases short, with 18 bases between. CDR3 sequence (DNA): TGCGCCAGCAGCATGGGACTCGGTGGACTAACAGATACGCAGTATTTT. Amino acids: CASSMGLGGLTDTQYF.

The chain uses TRBV18 and TRBJ1-5; D ambiguous. The V gene's germline CDR1 is KGHSH and CDR2 LQKENI. The CDR3 extends over 13 amino acids. The V gene lost 6 bases and the J gene lost 6 bases, with 12 bases spanning the gap. The CDR3 bases are TGTGCCAGCTCCCCTTCGGGAAGTCAGCCCCAGCATTTT. This encodes CASSPSGSQPQHF.

This sequence joins TRBV9 and TRBJ2-7; 13 nucleotides line up with TRBD2. The germline CDR1 and CDR2 sequences are SGDLS and YYNGEE. CDR3 length: 14 residues. The CDR3 DNA is TGTGCCACCCAAACGGGACTAGCGGGATTAGGGGCCCCCGTC. It yields the protein CATQTGLAGLGAPV.

The chain joins TRBV7-9 to TRBJ1-2; 9 positions agree with TRBD1. The CDR3 is 14 amino acids. The V gene's germline CDR1 is SEHNR and CDR2 FQNEAQ (reference sequence). V gave up 3 bases and J gave up 8 bases; unmatched junction bases: 7. In nucleotides, the CDR3 is TGTGCCAGCAGCTTTCGGGACAGGGTTGACGGCTACACCTTC. Protein sequence: CASSFRDRVDGYTF. Combining the CDR3 with reference TRBV7-9 and TRBJ1-2 gives the whole variable domain DTGVSQNPRHKITKRGQNVTFRCDPISEHNRLYWYRQTLGQGPEFLTYFQNEAQLEKSRLLSDRFSAERPKGSFSTLEIQRTEQGDSAMYLCASSFRDRVDGYTFGSGTRLTVV.

The chain uses TRBV5-4 and TRBJ2-5; 7 nucleotides agree with TRBD2. The CDR3 totals 13 residues. J gave up 0 bases and V 4 bases, and 0 bases lay outside the gene matches. The germline gives CDR1 SGHNT, CDR2 YYREEE (reference sequence). In DNA form, the CDR3 reads TGTGCCAGCAGCCGGGGGGACCAAGAGACCCAGTACTTC. Its protein product is CASSRGDQETQYF.

This sequence joins TRBV7-2 and TRBJ2-3; D unclear. Trimming stripped 1 base from V and 0 bases from J, with 5 bases between. CDR1 is SGHTA and CDR2 is FQGNSA in the germline V gene. CDR3 length: 14 amino acids. CDR3 nucleotides: TGTGCCAGCAGCTTAGGGGCTAGCACAGATACGCAGTATTTT. It specifies CASSLGASTDTQYF.

The rearrangement uses TRBV5-1 and TRBJ2-7, with 11 bases identical to TRBD1. The germline V gene has CDR1 SGHRS and CDR2 YFSETQ. The CDR3 sequence is 17 residues long. J gave up 3 bases and V 4 bases, and 12 bases lay outside the gene matches. Here the CDR3 DNA reads TGCGCCAGCAGCAAGGGACAGGGGGGCCCTTTAGGCTACGAGCAGTACTTC. It encodes CASSKGQGGPLGYEQYF.

The chain joins TRBV11-3 to TRBJ2-7; the match to TRBD1 covers 10 bases. CDR1 and CDR2 from the germline V gene are SGHNT and YENEEA. With V trimmed by 2 bases and J by 6 bases, 1 base remained unmatched. This CDR3 comprises 13 residues. CDR3 coding DNA: TGTGCCAGCAGCTTAAGGACAGGGGGCGAGCAGTACTTC. This codes for CASSLRTGGEQYF.

The V gene is TRBV19, the J gene TRBJ2-5; D is possibly TRBD1 (6 bases). CDR1 and CDR2 from the germline V gene are LNHDA and SQIVND (reference sequence). The CDR3 sequence is 12 residues long. V was cut by 10 bases and J by 2 bases, with 11 bases left in between. CDR3 in amino acids: CATATGQETQYF. For the CDR3, the DNA is TGTGCCACTGCGACAGGACAAGAGACCCAGTACTTC. Looking up the rest from reference TRBV19 and TRBJ2-5 gives the full variable domain: DGGITQSPKYLFRKEGQNVTLSCEQNLNHDAMYWYRQDPGQGLRLIYYSQIVNDFQKGDIAEGYSVSREKKESFPLTVTSAQKNPTAFYLCATATGQETQYFGPGTRLLVL.

The chain carries TRBV6-4 and TRBJ1-2, with D unclear. The germline CDR1 and CDR2 sequences are MRHNA and SNTAGT. V was shortened by 2 bases and J by 7 bases, with 8 bases between the two germline ends. The CDR3 has 12 residues. This CDR3 reads CASSDAAGGYTF. CDR3 DNA: TGTGCCAGCAGTGACGCAGCGGGTGGCTACACCTTC.

Concerning this clone itself: The identical CDR3 is also encoded by other nucleotide sequences in the sample. The V and J genes are TRBV5-4 and TRBJ2-7; 7 nucleotides match TRBD1. CDR1 and CDR2 (germline): SGHNT, YYREEE (reference sequence). Trimming cost V 0 bases and J 4 bases; bases outside gene matches: 4. The CDR3 extends over 14 amino acids. CDR3 amino acids: CASSLGTGTYEQYF. CDR3 DNA sequence: TGTGCCAGCAGCTTGGGGACAGGCACATACGAGCAGTACTTC.